The clone carrying this T cell receptor (beta chain) has just one count. As handled by the study authors: Quantification of nucleated cells was approximated via reference gene primer amplification. TCRdb keeps only in-frame clones here, not all; method: immunoSEQ multiplex PCR. For V, J and clone size, that table is used; D and trimming come from the DNA. The data show roughly 98,000 clones, 85% seen once. The sample comes from a study of blood T cell repertoires in COVID-19. Study background: The United States, Italy and Spain supplied acute and convalescent COVID-19 samples. In each case, the material was cDNA or gDNA derived from T cells, B-cell-depleted T cells, or PBMCs.

Germline values: CDR1 SGHRS, CDR2 YFSETQ. This CDR3 region has 16 residues. V lost 2 bases to trimming and J lost 6 bases; unmatched junction nucleotides: 8. The chain has TRBV5-1 and TRBJ2-2; 9 positions agree with TRBD1. This receptor was taken from a woman in her 70s with active or convalescent COVID-19. Sequencing was performed on peripheral blood. CDR3 residues: CASSFTGTGLAGELFF. In nucleotides, the CDR3 is TGCGCCAGCAGCTTCACCGGGACAGGGTTAGCCGGGGAGCTGTTTTTT.